This TCR beta chain emerged from a study of blood T cells in healthy people across ages. On the study more broadly: With template switching, about one barcoded beta molecule was captured per two T cells. Study findings and constraints: Compared with aged donors, long-lived donors showed fewer expanded clones, suggesting selection.

With 8 bases removed from V and 3 bases from J, the gap between germline ends came to 13 bases. The CDR3 runs 13 residues. Germline CDR1 is MNHNS and CDR2 is SASEGT. A J-beta primer mix and a sample-barcoded 5' primer were used in a second PCR of roughly 6 to 11 cycles. TCRdb re-called the 5' RACE reads through MiXCR, storing one row per CDR3 protein. This table has more than 1.4 million distinct CDR3 sequences, around 42% appearing once. Of note for this clonotype: What it binds is unknown.

This receptor was taken from a woman aged 18 to 35 in good health. The V call is TRBV6-1, the J call TRBJ2-5; the D call may be TRBD1 or TRBD2 (7 bases each). The material sequenced was blood. The CDR3, as DNA: TGTGCCAGCGTCAGGGGGACTAAAGAGACCCAGTACTTC. Translation: CASVRGTKETQYF.